This TCR beta chain emerged from a study of blood T cell repertoires in COVID-19 (dated by TCRdb to the early 2020s). Broadly, across the study: Samples covering the acute and convalescent phases of COVID-19 were provided by collaborators in the United States, Italy and Spain. The material from the prospective study consisted of cDNA or gDNA derived from T cells, B-cell-depleted T cells, or PBMCs. Deeply sampled blood TCRbeta repertoires from subjects exposed to, actively infected with, or recovered from COVID-19 were included in the dataset. The repertoires were released in a freely available public database meant as a resource for research on the immune response to SARS-CoV-2. Samples came from the ongoing ImmuneRACE study (first 160 participants) plus 1,254 subjects from 6 global collaborators. A de-identified subject ID, COVID-19 status, age in years and sex were almost always included in the sample metadata. Where available, HLA class I and class II types were taken from metadata supplied by the sample provider and were not determined by assay-based typing.

On the study overall, not on this receptor specifically: The quantity of clinical and demographic metadata differed by source and by participant and was supplied without curation.

Whole blood was collected in K2EDTA tubes by collaborating institutions according to the institutions' own protocols. For TCRbeta analysis, collaborator samples were shipped as frozen whole blood, as isolated PBMCs, or as DNA extracted from either sample type. In regard to this clone: Its antigen is not yet known. Per-nucleotide qualities are absent, and no much larger clonotype sits a single base away.

According to the germline V gene (reference sequence), CDR1 reads LNHDA and CDR2 reads SQIVND. The CDR3, from cysteine to phenylalanine, totals 15 residues. Of the read, only the CDR3 DNA is kept; its 45 bases are in frame from base 1. V and J lose 0 bases and 4 bases, and a span of 10 bases separates them. TCRbeta CDR3 regions were amplified from genomic DNA by means of the immunoSEQ Assay, a bias-controlled multiplex PCR. The authors processed their data as follows. Nucleated cell counts per sample were estimated from amplification of reference gene primers within the assay. To quantify the absolute abundance of each unique TCRbeta CDR3 rearrangement, sequence reads were collapsed and filtered. For each sample, productive Simpson clonality was calculated as the square root of Simpson's diversity index across productive rearrangements. Imported from immuneACCESS, the table was reduced by TCRdb to in-frame sequences with V and J called. These copies leave out some clones; in studies compared against another copy, an unresolved V gene accounts for under half, and the cause of the remainder is not known. D and trimming come from the DNA, and the V and J calls and clone size come from that table. Across this sample there are about 100,000 clones, with about 92% seen only once. More than 5% of the sample rests with the top ten.

Sequencing input: peripheral blood. The rearranged chain carries TRBV19 and TRBJ1-3, with the D gene too uncertain to name. This receptor was taken from a man between 45 and 60 years old with active COVID-19. The DNA reads as follows: TGTGCCAGTAGTATAGACGGGTCTCCAGGAAACACCATATATTTT. Its translation is CASSIDGSPGNTIYF.